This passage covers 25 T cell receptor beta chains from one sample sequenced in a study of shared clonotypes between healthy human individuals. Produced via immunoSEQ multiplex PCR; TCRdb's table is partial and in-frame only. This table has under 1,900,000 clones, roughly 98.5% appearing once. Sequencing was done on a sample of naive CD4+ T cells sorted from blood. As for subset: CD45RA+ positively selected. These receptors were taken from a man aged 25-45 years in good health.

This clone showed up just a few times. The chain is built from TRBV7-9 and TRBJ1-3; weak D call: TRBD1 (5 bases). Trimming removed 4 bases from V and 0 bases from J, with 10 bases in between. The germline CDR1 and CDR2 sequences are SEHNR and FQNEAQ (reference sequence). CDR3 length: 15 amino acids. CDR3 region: CASSYRRTSGNTIYF. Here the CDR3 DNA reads TGTGCCAGCAGCTACAGGAGGACCTCTGGAAACACCATATATTTT. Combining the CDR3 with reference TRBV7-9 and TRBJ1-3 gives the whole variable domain DTGVSQNPRHKITKRGQNVTFRCDPISEHNRLYWYRQTLGQGPEFLTYFQNEAQLEKSRLLSDRFSAERPKGSFSTLEIQRTEQGDSAMYLCASSYRRTSGNTIYFGEGSWLTVV.

The CDR3 DNA reads TGTGCCAGCAGTTTCGGGCGGACCAACTCCTACGAGCAGTACTTC. Amino acid sequence: CASSFGRTNSYEQYF. The chain couples TRBV11-2 to TRBJ2-7; no clear D gene. The CDR3 loop spans 15 amino acids. Between the trimmed V and J ends, which lost 6 bases and 0 bases, there was a span of 15 bases. In germline, CDR1 is SGHAT, CDR2 FQNNGV.

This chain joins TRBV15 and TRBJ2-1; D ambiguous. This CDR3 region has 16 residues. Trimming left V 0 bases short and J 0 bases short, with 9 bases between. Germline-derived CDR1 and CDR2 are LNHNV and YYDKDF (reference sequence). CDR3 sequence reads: CATSRDPDRSYNEQFF. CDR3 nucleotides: TGTGCCACCAGCAGAGATCCAGACCGCTCCTACAATGAGCAGTTCTTC.

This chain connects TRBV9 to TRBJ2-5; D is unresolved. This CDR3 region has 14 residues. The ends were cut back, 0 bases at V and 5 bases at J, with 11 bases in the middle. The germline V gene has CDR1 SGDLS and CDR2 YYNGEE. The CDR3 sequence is CASSVAEAGETQYF. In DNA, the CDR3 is TGTGCCAGCAGCGTAGCCGAAGCCGGTGAGACCCAGTACTTC.

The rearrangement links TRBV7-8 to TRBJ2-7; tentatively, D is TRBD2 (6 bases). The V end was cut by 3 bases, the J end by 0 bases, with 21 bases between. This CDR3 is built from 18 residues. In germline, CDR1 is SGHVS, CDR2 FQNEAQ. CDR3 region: CASSFVPKRAINSYEQYF. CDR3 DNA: TGTGCCAGCAGCTTTGTCCCAAAGCGGGCGATTAACTCCTACGAGCAGTACTTC.

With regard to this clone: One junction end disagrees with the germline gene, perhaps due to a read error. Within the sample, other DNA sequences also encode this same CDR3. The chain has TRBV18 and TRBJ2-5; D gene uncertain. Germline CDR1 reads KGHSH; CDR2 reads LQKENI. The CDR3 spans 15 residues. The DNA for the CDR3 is TGCGCCAGCTCGGCGCGTCCTGACCGACAAGAGACCCAGTACTTC. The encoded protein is CASSARPDRQETQYF.

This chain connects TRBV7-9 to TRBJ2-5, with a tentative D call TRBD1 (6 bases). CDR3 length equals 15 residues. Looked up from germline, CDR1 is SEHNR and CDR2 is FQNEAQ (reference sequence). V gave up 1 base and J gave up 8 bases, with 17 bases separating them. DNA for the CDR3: TGTGCCAGCAGCTTAGGGGGAAACAGGGAGAGAACCCAGTACTTC. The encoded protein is CASSLGGNRERTQYF.

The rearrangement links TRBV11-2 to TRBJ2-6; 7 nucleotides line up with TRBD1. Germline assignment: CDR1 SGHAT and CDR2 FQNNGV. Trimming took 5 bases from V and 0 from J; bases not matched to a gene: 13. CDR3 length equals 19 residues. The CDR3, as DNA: TGTGCCAGCAGCACGGACATCGGACAGGCGGGCTCTGGGGCCAACGTCCTGACTTTC. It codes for CASSTDIGQAGSGANVLTF.

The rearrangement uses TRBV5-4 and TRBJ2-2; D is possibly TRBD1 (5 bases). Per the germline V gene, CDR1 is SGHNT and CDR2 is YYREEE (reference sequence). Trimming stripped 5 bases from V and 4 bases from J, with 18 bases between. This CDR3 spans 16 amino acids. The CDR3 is CASRPGRGFSTGELFF. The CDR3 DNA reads TGTGCCAGCAGGCCCGGAAGGGGTTTTAGCACCGGGGAGCTGTTTTTT.

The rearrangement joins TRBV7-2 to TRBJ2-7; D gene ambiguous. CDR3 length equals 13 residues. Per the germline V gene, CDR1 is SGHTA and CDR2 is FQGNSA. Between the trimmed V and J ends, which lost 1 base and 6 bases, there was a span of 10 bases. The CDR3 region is CASSLERLSEQYF. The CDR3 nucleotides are TGTGCCAGCAGCTTAGAGCGTCTCAGCGAGCAGTACTTC. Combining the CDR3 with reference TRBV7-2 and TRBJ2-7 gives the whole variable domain GAGVSQSPSNKVTEKGKDVELRCDPISGHTALYWYRQSLGQGLEFLIYFQGNSAPDKSGLPSDRFSAERTGGSVSTLTIQRTQQEDSAVYLCASSLERLSEQYFGPGTRLTVT.

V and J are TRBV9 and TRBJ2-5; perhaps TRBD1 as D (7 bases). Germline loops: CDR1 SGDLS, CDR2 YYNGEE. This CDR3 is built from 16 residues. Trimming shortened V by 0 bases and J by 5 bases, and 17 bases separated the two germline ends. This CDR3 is CASSVGGGGASETQYF. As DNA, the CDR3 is TGTGCCAGCAGCGTAGGAGGAGGGGGCGCCTCGGAGACCCAGTACTTC.

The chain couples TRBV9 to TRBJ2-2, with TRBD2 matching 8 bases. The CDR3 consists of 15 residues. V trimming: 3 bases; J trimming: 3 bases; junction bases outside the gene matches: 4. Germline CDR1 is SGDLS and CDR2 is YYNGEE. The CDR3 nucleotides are TGTGCCAGCAGCGGTACTAGCGGCCACACCGGGGAGCTGTTTTTT. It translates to CASSGTSGHTGELFF.

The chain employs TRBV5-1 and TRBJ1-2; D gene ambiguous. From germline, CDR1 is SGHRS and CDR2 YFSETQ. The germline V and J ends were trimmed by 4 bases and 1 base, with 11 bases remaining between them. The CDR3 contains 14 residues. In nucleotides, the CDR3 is TGCGCCAGCAGCGTCGATGTCCATAACTATGGCTACACCTTC. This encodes CASSVDVHNYGYTF.

DNA for the CDR3: TGCGCCAGCAGCCAAGGGGCAGGGAGAGAGACCCAGTACTTC. Translation: CASSQGAGRETQYF. The chain uses TRBV4-3 and TRBJ2-5; D might be TRBD1 or TRBD2, each matching 5 bases. This CDR3 is built from 14 residues. V gave up 1 base and J gave up 4 bases, with 10 bases separating them. Germline assignment: CDR1 LGHNA and CDR2 YSLEER.

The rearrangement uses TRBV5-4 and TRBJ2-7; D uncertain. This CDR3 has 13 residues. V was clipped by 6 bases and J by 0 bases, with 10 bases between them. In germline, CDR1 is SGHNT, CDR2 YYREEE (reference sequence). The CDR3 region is CASNSRTSYEQYF. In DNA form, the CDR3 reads TGTGCCAGCAACAGTCGGACCTCCTACGAGCAGTACTTC.

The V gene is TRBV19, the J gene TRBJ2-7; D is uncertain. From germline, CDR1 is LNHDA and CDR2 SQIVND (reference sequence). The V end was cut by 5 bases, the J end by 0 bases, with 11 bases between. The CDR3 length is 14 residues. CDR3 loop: CASSVHSSSYEQYF. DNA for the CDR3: TGTGCCAGTAGTGTTCACAGTAGCTCCTACGAGCAGTACTTC. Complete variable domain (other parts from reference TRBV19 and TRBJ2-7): DGGITQSPKYLFRKEGQNVTLSCEQNLNHDAMYWYRQDPGQGLRLIYYSQIVNDFQKGDIAEGYSVSREKKESFPLTVTSAQKNPTAFYLCASSVHSSSYEQYFGPGTRLTVT.

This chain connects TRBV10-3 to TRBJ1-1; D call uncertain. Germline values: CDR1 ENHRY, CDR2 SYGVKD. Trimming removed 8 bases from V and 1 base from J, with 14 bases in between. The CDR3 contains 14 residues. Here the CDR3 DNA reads TGTGCCATCGGGGAGACATTTAAGAACACTGAAGCTTTCTTT. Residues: CAIGETFKNTEAFF.

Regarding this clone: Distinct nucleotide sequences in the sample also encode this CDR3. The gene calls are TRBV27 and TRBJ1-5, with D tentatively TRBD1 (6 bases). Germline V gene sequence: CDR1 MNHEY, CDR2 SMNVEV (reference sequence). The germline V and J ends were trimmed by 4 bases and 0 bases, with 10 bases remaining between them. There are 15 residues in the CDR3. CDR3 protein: CASSSDRRSNQPQHF. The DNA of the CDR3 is TGTGCCAGCAGTTCCGACAGGCGTAGCAATCAGCCCCAGCATTTT.

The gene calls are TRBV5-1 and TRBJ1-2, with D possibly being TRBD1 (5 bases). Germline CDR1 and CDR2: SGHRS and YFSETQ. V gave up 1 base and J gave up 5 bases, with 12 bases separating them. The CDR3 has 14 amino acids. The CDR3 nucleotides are TGCGCCAGCAGCTTGTACGACAGCCCTTATGGCTACACCTTC. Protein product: CASSLYDSPYGYTF.

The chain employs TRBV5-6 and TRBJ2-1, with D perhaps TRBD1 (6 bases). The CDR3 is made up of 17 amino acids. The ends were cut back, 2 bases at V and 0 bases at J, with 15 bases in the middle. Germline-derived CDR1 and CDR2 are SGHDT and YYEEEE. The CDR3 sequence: CASSFISGAASYNEQFF. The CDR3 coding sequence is TGTGCCAGCAGCTTCATTTCAGGGGCGGCCTCCTACAATGAGCAGTTCTTC.

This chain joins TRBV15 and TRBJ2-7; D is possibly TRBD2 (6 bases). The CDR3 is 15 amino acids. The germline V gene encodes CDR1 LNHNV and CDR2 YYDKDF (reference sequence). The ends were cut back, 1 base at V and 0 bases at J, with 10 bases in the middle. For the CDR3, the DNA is TGTGCCACCAGCAGAGCGGGACTCAACTCCTACGAGCAGTACTTC. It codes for CATSRAGLNSYEQYF.

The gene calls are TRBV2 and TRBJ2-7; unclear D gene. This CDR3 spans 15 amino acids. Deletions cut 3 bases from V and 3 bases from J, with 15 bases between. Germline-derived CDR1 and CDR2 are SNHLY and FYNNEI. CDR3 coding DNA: TGTGCCAGCAGTGAGGCTAAAGGCAATTTCTACGAGCAGTACTTC. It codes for CASSEAKGNFYEQYF.

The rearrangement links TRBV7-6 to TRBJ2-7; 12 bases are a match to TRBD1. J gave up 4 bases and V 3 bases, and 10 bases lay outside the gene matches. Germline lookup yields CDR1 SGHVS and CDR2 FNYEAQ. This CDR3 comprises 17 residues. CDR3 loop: CASSFGTGGALGYEQYF. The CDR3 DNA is TGTGCCAGCAGCTTCGGGACAGGGGGCGCGTTAGGGTACGAGCAGTACTTC. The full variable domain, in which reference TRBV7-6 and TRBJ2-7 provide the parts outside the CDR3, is GAGVSQSPRYKVTKRGQDVALRCDPISGHVSLYWYRQALGQGPEFLTYFNYEAQQDKSGLPNDRFSAERPEGSISTLTIQRTEQRDSAMYRCASSFGTGGALGYEQYFGPGTRLTVT.

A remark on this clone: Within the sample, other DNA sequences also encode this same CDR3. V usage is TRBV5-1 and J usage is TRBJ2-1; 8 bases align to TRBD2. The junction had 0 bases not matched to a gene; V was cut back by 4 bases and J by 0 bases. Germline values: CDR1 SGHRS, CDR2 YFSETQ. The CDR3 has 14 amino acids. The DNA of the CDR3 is TGCGCCAGCAGCGGGACTAGCTCCTACAATGAGCAGTTCTTC. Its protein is CASSGTSSYNEQFF.

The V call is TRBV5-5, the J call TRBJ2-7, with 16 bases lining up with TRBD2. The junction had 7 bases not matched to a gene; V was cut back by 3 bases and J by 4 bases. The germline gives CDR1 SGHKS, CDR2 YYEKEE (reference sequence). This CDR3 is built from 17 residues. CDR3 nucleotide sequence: TGTGCCAGCAGCTCGGGACTAGCGGGAGGGTTTCGGTACGAGCAGTACTTC. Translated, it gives CASSSGLAGGFRYEQYF.